The 12 T cell receptor beta chains reported below all come from one sample, sequenced in a study of T cell responses to AZD1222 COVID-19 vaccine. Clones were sequenced by immunoSEQ multiplex PCR, and TCRdb holds only the in-frame ones, with some missing. The repertoire has approximately 110,000 clones, roughly 87% of them found once; the top ten carry approximately 10%. The input for sequencing was peripheral blood, taken on day 0 of AZD1222 vaccination. Every receptor here comes from an adult in good health.

The chain combines TRBV14 with TRBJ1-2; the match to TRBD1 covers 7 bases. The V gene's germline CDR1 is SGHDN and CDR2 FVKESK. V was clipped by 1 base and J by 0 bases; unmatched bases: 8. This CDR3 is 17 amino acids long. This chain's CDR3 is CASSQGWDRIANYGYTF. CDR3 in DNA: TGTGCCAGCAGCCAAGGGTGGGACAGAATTGCTAACTATGGCTACACCTTC.

The CDR3 protein is CASSRDSSDQPQHF. In DNA, the CDR3 is TGTGCCAGCAGCCGGGACAGCTCTGATCAGCCCCAGCATTTT. The chain carries TRBV5-4 and TRBJ1-5, with 7 bases that match TRBD1. Germline CDR1 and CDR2: SGHNT and YYREEE (reference sequence). The CDR3 length is 14 residues. Trimming removed 4 bases from V and 5 bases from J; junction bases left unmatched: 6.

This clone is a singleton in its sample. This sequence joins TRBV11-1 and TRBJ2-7; D might be TRBD2 (6 bases). CDR1 SGHAT and CDR2 FQDESV come from the germline V gene (reference sequence). The length of the CDR3 is 14 residues. Trimming pared 1 base from V and 1 base from J, leaving 8 bases between. CDR3 amino acids: CASSLGDWSYEQYF. CDR3 DNA sequence: TGTGCCAGCAGCTTAGGGGACTGGTCCTACGAGCAGTACTTC.

This sequence joins TRBV11-3 and TRBJ2-3; D remains unclear. The CDR3 has 15 amino acids. Per germline, CDR1 SGHNT and CDR2 YENEEA. V was pared by 4 bases and J by 1 base, with 12 bases between. The chain's CDR3 is CASSSRWIGTDTQYF. CDR3 in DNA: TGTGCCAGCAGCTCCAGGTGGATTGGCACAGATACGCAGTATTTT.

V usage is TRBV6-6 and J usage is TRBJ1-2; 11 nucleotides agree with TRBD1. Germline values: CDR1 MNHNY, CDR2 SVGAGI (reference sequence). The length of the CDR3 is 16 residues. V lost 0 bases and J lost 7; bases outside the gene matches: 7. The CDR3 nucleotides are TGTGCCAGCAGTTACTCAGGGGGACAGGGGGGTAGTGGCTACACCTTC. This gives the protein CASSYSGGQGGSGYTF.

The V and J genes are TRBV6-5 and TRBJ2-7, with D tentatively TRBD2 (6 bases). Germline V gene lookup returns CDR1 MNHEY and CDR2 SVGAGI. This CDR3 is 16 amino acids long. V was shortened by 0 bases and J by 0 bases, with 12 bases between the two germline ends. The CDR3 DNA sequence: TGTGCCAGCAGTTACTCCACGGGGGAGACCTCCTACGAGCAGTACTTC. As protein: CASSYSTGETSYEQYF.

The rearrangement joins TRBV10-3 to TRBJ2-7, with TRBD1 matching over 9 bases. V trimming: 7 bases; J trimming: 3 bases; junction bases outside the gene matches: 7. Germline CDR1 and CDR2: ENHRY and SYGVKD. The CDR3 spans 14 residues. CDR3 residues: CAINPGQGLYEQYF. The CDR3 coding sequence is TGTGCCATCAACCCGGGACAGGGACTCTACGAGCAGTACTTC.

V and J are TRBV29-1 and TRBJ1-1, with D perhaps TRBD1 (6 bases). The CDR3 is 12 residues long. Germline V gene sequence: CDR1 SQVTM, CDR2 ANQGSEA. V lost 3 bases, J lost 7 bases, and 12 bases lay in between. This chain's CDR3 is CSVDTGSDEAFF. The CDR3 DNA is TGCAGCGTTGACACAGGGTCGGATGAAGCTTTCTTT.

V gene TRBV4-3 combines with J gene TRBJ2-3; 10 nucleotides align to TRBD2. Germline V gene sequence: CDR1 LGHNA, CDR2 YSLEER. With V trimmed by 4 bases and J by 0 bases, 7 bases remained unmatched. The CDR3 has 17 residues. The CDR3 DNA sequence: TGCGCCAGCAGCCTGGGGGGGACTAGCGCGAGCACAGATACGCAGTATTTT. As protein: CASSLGGTSASTDTQYF.

The chain is built from TRBV7-9 and TRBJ2-5; D may correspond to TRBD1 or TRBD2 (6 bases each). Looked up from germline, CDR1 is SEHNR and CDR2 is FQNEAQ (reference sequence). Trimming cost V 2 bases and J 5 bases, with 18 bases left between them. CDR3 length: 16 residues. The CDR3 protein is CASSLPFRLGGETQYF. The CDR3 coding sequence is TGTGCCAGCAGCTTACCCTTCCGACTAGGGGGGGAGACCCAGTACTTC.

The V and J genes are TRBV27 and TRBJ2-2; possible D gene TRBD2, 5 bases. This CDR3 has 14 amino acids. CDR1 MNHEY and CDR2 SMNVEV come from the germline V gene (reference sequence). Trimming shortened V by 6 bases and J by 3 bases, and 11 bases separated the two germline ends. CDR3 protein: CASRSLAHTGELFF. The CDR3 DNA reads TGTGCCAGCAGATCCTTAGCGCACACCGGGGAGCTGTTTTTT.

The J gene is TRBJ1-6, the V gene TRBV4-1, with 9 positions matching TRBD1. Germline CDR1 MGHRA, CDR2 YSYEKL. The CDR3 is made up of 17 amino acids. The V gene end was trimmed by 0 bases and the J gene end by 9 bases; junction bases not matched to a gene: 9. CDR3 in amino acids: CASSQDPTGTGFSPLHF. The CDR3 region has the DNA TGCGCCAGCAGCCAAGATCCAACGGGGACAGGGTTTTCACCCCTCCACTTT.